Below are 28 T cell receptor beta chains sequenced from a single sample in a study of cytomegalovirus exposure and HLA in healthy donors. PCR primers comprised 60 Vbeta and 13 Jbeta primers. Sequencing used immunoSEQ multiplex PCR; TCRdb keeps in-frame clones, though not all of them. The profile covers about 180,000 clones, with about 69% appearing a single time and approximately 2.9% taken by the ten largest. The material sequenced was PBMCs. The receptors stem from a male donor in good health and CMV-seronegative.

V is TRBV5-4 and J is TRBJ2-1; TRBD2 aligns across 7 bases. After removal of 4 bases from V and 8 bases from J, the junction contained 6 bases not matched to a gene. This CDR3 is built from 13 residues. Looked up from germline, CDR1 is SGHNT and CDR2 is YYREEE (reference sequence). The CDR3 nucleotides read TGTGCCAGCAGCACCACCCGGGGGGATGAGCAGTTCTTC. Its translation: CASSTTRGDEQFF.

A few counts support this clone. V gene TRBV7-8 combines with J gene TRBJ2-5; 7 nucleotides line up with TRBD2. Germline CDR1 and CDR2: SGHVS and FQNEAQ. The CDR3 has 16 amino acids. V lost 3 bases and J lost 1; bases outside the gene matches: 8. The CDR3 loop is CASSFSPLAAQETQYF. The CDR3 nucleotides are TGTGCCAGCAGCTTCTCCCCCCTAGCGGCCCAAGAGACCCAGTACTTC.

This chain links TRBV5-6 with TRBJ1-5, with TRBD1 matching over 10 bases. The CDR3 covers 16 residues. The J segment lost 5 bases and the V segment lost 2 bases, leaving 7 bases of the junction unmatched. Germline V lookup: CDR1 SGHDT, CDR2 YYEEEE. CDR3 coding DNA: TGTGCCAGCAGCTTACGGACAGGGGGGCCCTATCAGCCCCAGCATTTT. It yields the protein CASSLRTGGPYQPQHF.

Details on this clone: At one boundary the junction diverges from the germline segment, which might be a read error. The chain employs TRBV7-9 and TRBJ1-5; perhaps TRBD1 as D (5 bases). The CDR3 has 18 residues. Germline values: CDR1 SEHNR, CDR2 FQNEAQ (reference sequence). The CDR3 region has the DNA TGTTCCAGCAGCTTAGAAGGGGCCACCCTCTCCGGCAATCAGCCCCAGCATTTT. Its protein product is CSSSLEGATLSGNQPQHF.

This chain connects TRBV11-2 to TRBJ1-3, with 9 bases fitting TRBD1. CDR1 SGHAT and CDR2 FQNNGV come from the germline V gene. J lost 2 bases, V lost 6 bases, and 8 bases had no gene match. The CDR3 totals 16 residues. Here the CDR3 reads CASSIQGALTGNTIYF. CDR3 nucleotide sequence: TGTGCCAGCAGTATACAGGGGGCGCTTACTGGAAACACCATATATTTT.

J is TRBJ1-4 and V is TRBV6-5; D may be TRBD1 (6 bases). The germline gives CDR1 MNHEY, CDR2 SVGAGI. V was shortened by 0 bases and J by 8 bases, with 16 bases between the two germline ends. The CDR3 runs 16 residues. CDR3 DNA: TGTGCCAGCAGTTACTCTTTTGGGGAGGGGGGCGAAAAACTGTTTTTT. Amino acid sequence: CASSYSFGEGGEKLFF.

This clone occurred a few times. The chain couples TRBV4-2 to TRBJ2-1, with D perhaps matching TRBD2 (6 bases). The V gene's germline CDR1 is LGHNA and CDR2 YNFKEQ. V shed 8 bases and J shed 4 bases, with 12 bases lying between them. The CDR3 is 13 residues long. The CDR3 reads CASGGTAYNEQFF. CDR3 nucleotide sequence: TGTGCCAGCGGAGGGACGGCGTACAATGAGCAGTTCTTC.

The genes are TRBV6-1 and TRBJ1-1; no clear D. V gave up 2 bases and J gave up 1 base, with 11 bases separating them. The CDR3 is 15 residues long. Germline V gene lookup returns CDR1 MNHNS and CDR2 SASEGT. The CDR3: CASSEPVGENTEAFF. CDR3 coding DNA: TGTGCCAGCAGTGAACCGGTCGGGGAGAACACTGAAGCTTTCTTT.

The genes are TRBV6-6 and TRBJ2-7, with D perhaps matching TRBD1 (6 bases). Looked up from germline, CDR1 is MNHNY and CDR2 is SVGAGI (reference sequence). The CDR3 length is 12 residues. V gave up 6 bases and J gave up 4 bases, with 10 bases separating them. For the CDR3, the DNA is TGTGCCAGCAGCCGGACAGATTACGAGCAGTACTTC. It encodes CASSRTDYEQYF.

V is TRBV6-5 and J is TRBJ2-1; tentatively, D is TRBD2 (6 bases). Trimming took 6 bases from V and 6 from J, leaving 18 bases between them. This CDR3 spans 15 amino acids. Germline assignment: CDR1 MNHEY and CDR2 SVGAGI. The CDR3 region is CASSFGSGTLNEQFF. CDR3 bases: TGTGCCAGCAGCTTTGGGTCAGGGACTCTCAATGAGCAGTTCTTC.

This clone was detected only once. This rearrangement joins TRBV30 to TRBJ2-3; TRBD2 aligns across 9 bases. CDR3 length: 15 amino acids. V shed 5 bases and J 3 bases; nucleotides not matched to a gene: 9. In germline, CDR1 is GTSNPN, CDR2 SVGIG (reference sequence). CDR3: CAWGGGGRGTDTQYF. The CDR3 coding sequence is TGTGCCTGGGGCGGGGGGGGCAGGGGTACAGATACGCAGTATTTT.

The chain links TRBV30 to TRBJ1-5; D remains ambiguous. The CDR3 is 20 residues long. V lost 0 bases and J lost 0, with 24 bases in between. CDR1 is GTSNPN and CDR2 is SVGIG in the germline V gene (reference sequence). The CDR3 protein is CAWSVGRFFREGYSNQPQHF. In nucleotides, the CDR3 is TGTGCCTGGAGTGTAGGGAGATTTTTTAGGGAGGGATATAGCAATCAGCCCCAGCATTTT. Combining the CDR3 with reference TRBV30 and TRBJ1-5 gives the whole variable domain SQTIHQWPATLVQPVGSPLSLECTVEGTSNPNLYWYRQAAGRGLQLLFYSVGIGQISSEVPQNLSASRPQDRQFILSSKKLLLSDSGFYLCAWSVGRFFREGYSNQPQHFGDGTRLSIL.

The chain joins TRBV5-1 to TRBJ2-1; 7 bases match TRBD2. The CDR3 runs to 15 residues. CDR1 SGHRS and CDR2 YFSETQ come from the germline V gene. V was pared by 1 base and J by 2 bases, with 3 bases of the junction left unmatched. The CDR3 region is CASSLRLAAYNEQFF. CDR3 sequence (DNA): TGCGCCAGCAGCTTGCGTCTAGCGGCCTACAATGAGCAGTTCTTC. The full variable domain, rest sourced from reference TRBV5-1 and TRBJ2-1, is KAGVTQTPRYLIKTRGQQVTLSCSPISGHRSVSWYQQTPGQGLQFLFEYFSETQRNKGNFPGRFSGRQFSNSRSEMNVSTLELGDSALYLCASSLRLAAYNEQFFGPGTRLTVL.

The sample holds one count of this clone. The chain joins TRBV28 to TRBJ1-5, with D possibly matching TRBD1 (5 bases). The CDR3 extends over 13 amino acids. V shed 6 bases and J shed 7 bases, with 13 bases lying between them. Germline V gives CDR1 MDHEN, CDR2 SYDVKM. The CDR3 spells CASSTDRVQPQHF. The CDR3 DNA reads as TGTGCCAGCAGCACAGACAGAGTCCAGCCCCAGCATTTT.

The V call is TRBV6-1, the J call TRBJ1-5, with 8 bases aligning to TRBD1. This CDR3 has 15 amino acids. The germline V gene encodes CDR1 MNHNS and CDR2 SASEGT. With 5 bases clipped from V and 1 base from J, the junction kept 4 bases outside the gene matches. CDR3 coding DNA: TGTGCCAGCAGTAAACAGGGGGGAAGCAATCAGCCCCAGCATTTT. This encodes CASSKQGGSNQPQHF.

The chain couples TRBV7-9 to TRBJ2-1, with 7 bases matching TRBD2. In germline, CDR1 is SEHNR, CDR2 FQNEAQ (reference sequence). Germline trimming cut 2 bases from V and 0 bases from J; bases unmatched to any gene: 1. This CDR3 region has 15 residues. CDR3 nucleotide sequence: TGTGCCAGCAGCTTACGCGGGAGCTCCTACAATGAGCAGTTCTTC. Protein: CASSLRGSSYNEQFF.

This chain joins TRBV7-9 and TRBJ2-7, with TRBD2 identical over 11 bases. Unmatched junction bases numbered 2, after V lost 6 bases and J lost 1 base. Germline V gene data show CDR1 as SEHNR and CDR2 as FQNEAQ (reference sequence). This CDR3 has 14 residues. CDR3 nucleotide sequence: TGTGCCAGCAGTCGACTAGCGGGATCCTACGAGCAGTACTTC. Its translation: CASSRLAGSYEQYF.

This chain uses TRBV30 with TRBJ2-1, with TRBD2 identical over 14 bases. This CDR3 is 19 amino acids long. J lost 3 bases, V lost 0 bases, and 10 bases had no gene match. CDR1 is GTSNPN, CDR2 SVGIG, per germline (reference sequence). Here the CDR3 reads CAWSVLVGLAGAYYNEQFF. The CDR3, as DNA: TGTGCCTGGAGTGTATTAGTGGGACTAGCGGGAGCGTACTACAATGAGCAGTTCTTC.

The rearrangement uses TRBV6-5 and TRBJ1-1; D ambiguous. The V gene's germline CDR1 is MNHEY and CDR2 SVGAGI. The CDR3 has 12 residues. V shed 6 bases and J shed 0 bases, with 5 bases lying between them. The CDR3 loop reads CASRGMNTEAFF. The CDR3 DNA reads TGTGCCAGCAGGGGCATGAACACTGAAGCTTTCTTT.

The genes are TRBV15 and TRBJ1-5; D is ambiguous. The germline V and J ends were trimmed by 0 bases and 7 bases, with 13 bases remaining between them. Per germline, CDR1 LNHNV and CDR2 YYDKDF (reference sequence). There are 15 residues in the CDR3. The CDR3 spells CATSRDMARGQPQHF. The DNA of the CDR3 is TGTGCCACCAGCAGAGATATGGCCCGGGGACAGCCCCAGCATTTT.

This clone was observed a single time. V and J are TRBV30 and TRBJ1-3; 10 positions agree with TRBD1. The CDR3 length is 15 residues. In germline, CDR1 is GTSNPN, CDR2 SVGIG (reference sequence). The V segment lost 1 base and the J segment 0 bases; nucleotides outside the gene matches: 0. The CDR3 DNA follows: TGTGCCTGGAGTGGACAGGGGGCCTCTGGAAACACCATATATTTT. This encodes CAWSGQGASGNTIYF. The full variable domain, in which reference TRBV30 and TRBJ1-3 provide the parts outside the CDR3, is SQTIHQWPATLVQPVGSPLSLECTVEGTSNPNLYWYRQAAGRGLQLLFYSVGIGQISSEVPQNLSASRPQDRQFILSSKKLLLSDSGFYLCAWSGQGASGNTIYFGEGSWLTVV.

The chain is built from TRBV4-1 and TRBJ1-1; 8 nucleotides line up with TRBD1. This CDR3 spans 16 amino acids. CDR1 is MGHRA and CDR2 is YSYEKL in the germline V gene. J lost 0 bases, V lost 3 bases, and 6 bases had no gene match. The CDR3 protein is CASSHDRGSMNTEAFF. CDR3 bases: TGCGCCAGCAGCCACGACAGGGGAAGTATGAACACTGAAGCTTTCTTT.

This chain uses TRBV6-5 with TRBJ1-5, with D possibly TRBD1 on 5 matching bases. CDR1 is MNHEY, CDR2 SVGAGI, per germline. Trimming took off 6 bases at V and 7 bases at J, with 13 bases between the two ends. The CDR3 is 13 residues long. The chain's CDR3 is CASSPGGWQPQHF. The CDR3 DNA reads TGTGCCAGCAGCCCCGGGGGTTGGCAGCCCCAGCATTTT.

The chain couples TRBV7-3 to TRBJ2-5, with no clear D. The CDR3 spans 13 residues. Between the trimmed V and J ends, which lost 5 bases and 4 bases, there was a span of 11 bases. The V gene's germline CDR1 is SGHTA and CDR2 FQGTGA. The CDR3 is CASSQGVRETQYF. The CDR3 bases are TGTGCCAGCAGCCAAGGAGTGAGAGAGACCCAGTACTTC.

The rearrangement links TRBV7-2 to TRBJ1-4; 7 bases agree with TRBD1. Trimming took 5 bases from V and 5 from J; bases not matched to a gene: 5. Germline CDR1 reads SGHTA; CDR2 reads FQGNSA. The CDR3 has 14 amino acids. CDR3 in amino acids: CASSPGTENEKLFF. The CDR3 nucleotides are TGTGCCAGCAGCCCAGGGACAGAAAATGAAAAACTGTTTTTT.

This chain connects TRBV28 to TRBJ1-5; no clear D gene. V lost 6 bases, J lost 4 bases, and 16 bases lay in between. Germline CDR1 MDHEN, CDR2 SYDVKM. This CDR3 is 15 amino acids long. CDR3 DNA sequence: TGTGCCAGCAGCCCGCCGCAGGCTCTAAATCAGCCCCAGCATTTT. This encodes CASSPPQALNQPQHF.

The chain is built from TRBV9 and TRBJ2-7; 8 nucleotides match TRBD1. CDR1 is SGDLS, CDR2 YYNGEE, per germline. This CDR3 has 15 amino acids. J lost 3 bases, V lost 3 bases, and 8 bases had no gene match. CDR3 nucleotides: TGTGCCAGCAGCGGTAGTCCAGGACAGGGCTACGAGCAGTACTTC. It translates to CASSGSPGQGYEQYF.

The rearrangement uses TRBV19 and TRBJ2-5; 7 positions agree with TRBD1. The V gene's germline CDR1 is LNHDA and CDR2 SQIVND (reference sequence). The CDR3 totals 14 residues. Trimming removed 6 bases from V and 5 bases from J; junction bases left unmatched: 9. In nucleotides, the CDR3 is TGTGCCAGTAGATCAGAACAGGGGCGGGAGACCCAGTACTTC. It is translated as CASRSEQGRETQYF.